A single sample gave rise to the 13 T cell receptor beta chains below, sequenced in a study of cytomegalovirus exposure and HLA in healthy donors. Vbeta (60) and Jbeta (13) primers were used in the PCR. The method was immunoSEQ multiplex PCR; TCRdb's version includes in-frame clones alone and lacks a portion of them. The repertoire holds fewer than 200,000 clones, 70% to 90% seen once, with about 2.2% in the top ten. The sample taken for sequencing was PBMCs. These TCRs come from a woman between 25 and 40 years old in good health and CMV-seronegative.

This chain uses TRBV6-5 with TRBJ2-7; D is possibly TRBD2 (6 bases). The V and J ends lost 6 bases and 6 bases respectively, with 21 bases between them. Germline V gives CDR1 MNHEY, CDR2 SVGAGI. This CDR3 spans 15 amino acids. CDR3 protein: CASSLEGPRPIEQYF. In nucleotides, the CDR3 is TGTGCCAGCAGCCTGGAGGGGCCAAGGCCCATCGAGCAGTACTTC.

The chain joins TRBV5-1 to TRBJ1-5; a weak D match, TRBD1 (5 bases). The germline V gene has CDR1 SGHRS and CDR2 YFSETQ. V was pared by 0 bases and J by 4 bases, with 8 bases between. This CDR3 region has 14 residues. The CDR3 is CASSLVAGNQPQHF. The CDR3 DNA follows: TGCGCCAGCAGCTTGGTGGCAGGGAATCAGCCCCAGCATTTT.

This rearrangement joins TRBV4-3 to TRBJ2-6; D may be TRBD1 (5 bases). V lost 3 bases to trimming and J lost 0 bases, with 9 bases between them. This CDR3 region has 16 residues. Germline CDR1 LGHNA, CDR2 YSLEER. The CDR3 DNA is TGCGCCAGCAGCCAGCCAGGGTTCTCTGGGGCCAACGTCCTGACTTTC. Its translation is CASSQPGFSGANVLTF.

The J gene is TRBJ1-2, the V gene TRBV6-5; D may be TRBD1 (6 bases). Between the trimmed V and J ends, which lost 6 bases and 6 bases, there was a span of 17 bases. CDR3 length equals 14 residues. Germline-derived CDR1 and CDR2 are MNHEY and SVGAGI. In DNA, the CDR3 is TGTGCCAGCAGCCGAGCCTCAGGGGTAGATGGCTACACCTTC. Translated: CASSRASGVDGYTF.

This rearrangement joins TRBV4-2 to TRBJ2-1, with 7 bases aligning to TRBD2. From germline, CDR1 is LGHNA and CDR2 YNFKEQ. This CDR3 comprises 16 residues. Trimming took 4 bases from V and 8 from J; bases not matched to a gene: 14. The CDR3 reads CASSLPGLLLLDEQFF. The CDR3 DNA is TGTGCCAGCAGCCTACCGGGACTACTCCTCCTGGATGAGCAGTTCTTC.

Only one count was recorded for this clone. CDR3 DNA: TGTGCCACCAGCATATCAGTCGGGGTAAACATTCAGTACTTC. Translating it yields CATSISVGVNIQYF. The chain couples TRBV15 to TRBJ2-4; a weak D match, TRBD2 (5 bases). The V gene's germline CDR1 is LNHNV and CDR2 YYDKDF (reference sequence). This CDR3 has 14 amino acids. Deletions cut 4 bases from V and 6 bases from J, with 13 bases between.

The chain employs TRBV6-6 and TRBJ2-4; no definite D call. Germline CDR1 MNHNY, CDR2 SVGAGI (reference sequence). V was trimmed by 6 bases and J by 6 bases, leaving 9 bases between them. The CDR3 is made up of 12 amino acids. CDR3 protein: CASRSRRNIQYF. The CDR3 bases are TGTGCCAGCAGGAGTCGGAGAAACATTCAGTACTTC.

This clone was recorded only once. The gene calls are TRBV6-6 and TRBJ2-2; D is ambiguous. The CDR3 covers 15 residues. Germline V gene lookup returns CDR1 MNHNY and CDR2 SVGAGI (reference sequence). Between the trimmed V and J ends, which lost 2 bases and 0 bases, there was a span of 7 bases. CDR3 nucleotides: TGTGCCAGCAGTTACAATCCCTCGAACACCGGGGAGCTGTTTTTT. Translation: CASSYNPSNTGELFF.

The chain combines TRBV6-4 with TRBJ2-5; TRBD1 aligns across 8 bases. The CDR3 is made up of 15 amino acids. Germline assignment: CDR1 MRHNA and CDR2 SNTAGT. The ends lost 5 bases at V and 2 bases at J; junction bases unmatched: 7. The CDR3 sequence: CASSPGTGGQETQYF. As DNA, the CDR3 is TGTGCCAGCAGTCCCGGGACAGGCGGACAAGAGACCCAGTACTTC.

The genes are TRBV28 and TRBJ2-2; the D is unclear. Germline loops: CDR1 MDHEN, CDR2 SYDVKM. V lost 2 bases and J 1 base, leaving 8 bases between the germline ends. The CDR3 totals 15 residues. The CDR3 here is CASSLLTRNTGELFF. As DNA, the CDR3 is TGTGCCAGCAGTTTACTCACCAGGAACACCGGGGAGCTGTTTTTT.

The chain combines TRBV7-2 with TRBJ1-2; no clear D. CDR1 is SGHTA, CDR2 FQGNSA, per germline. This CDR3 is built from 14 residues. V was pared by 4 bases and J by 1 base, with 10 bases between. CDR3 DNA sequence: TGTGCCAGCAGCTATGGGCAATTTAACTATGGCTACACCTTC. Translation: CASSYGQFNYGYTF.

This chain links TRBV4-3 with TRBJ1-4, with 9 bases that match TRBD1. The germline CDR1 and CDR2 sequences are LGHNA and YSLEER. The CDR3 consists of 16 residues. V lost 3 bases, J lost 7 bases, and 9 bases stayed unmatched. CDR3 in amino acids: CASSQETGTGREKLFF. The CDR3 DNA reads TGCGCCAGCAGCCAGGAGACCGGGACAGGGCGTGAAAAACTGTTTTTT.

The rearrangement links TRBV2 to TRBJ2-1, with 8 bases identical to TRBD2. Trimming cost V 5 bases and J 6 bases; bases outside gene matches: 9. The CDR3 is 15 amino acids. CDR1 SNHLY and CDR2 FYNNEI come from the germline V gene. This CDR3 is CASSFEGLVTNEQFF. As DNA, the CDR3 is TGTGCCAGCAGTTTTGAGGGACTAGTTACCAATGAGCAGTTCTTC.